This TCR beta chain is drawn from a study of T cell responses to AZD1222 COVID-19 vaccine. Background on the study: Second-dose intervals of approximately 4 or approximately 12 weeks were pooled. General study results and limits: An increase in Spike-specific TCR breadth and depth was observed after two AZD1222 doses. Females made up more of the donors, who were largely white British, and clonal diversity may have come out too low.

The ends were cut back, 4 bases at V and 2 bases at J, with 16 bases in the middle. This CDR3 region has 15 residues. Germline assignment: CDR1 SGHRS and CDR2 YFSETQ. Profiled with immunoSEQ multiplex PCR; TCRdb holds only in-frame clones, not every one. The data show about 99,000 clones, 93% seen once. This clone appeared a single time. Its antigen is still unknown. The chain has TRBV5-1 and TRBJ2-7; D might be TRBD1 (6 bases). The specimen was peripheral blood, collected on day 0 of AZD1222 vaccination. The TCR sequence derives from an adult in good health. The CDR3 loop reads CASSARGQSTYEQYF. As DNA, the CDR3 is TGCGCCAGCAGCGCCCGGGGACAAAGCACCTACGAGCAGTACTTC.